The next 21 T cell receptor beta chains were all read from a single sample in a study of blood T cells in healthy people across ages. Through a sample-barcoded 5' primer and a J-beta primer mix, a second PCR was run for roughly 7 to 11 cycles. TCRdb reprocessed the 5' RACE reads with MiXCR, giving one entry per CDR3 protein. The data hold approximately 600,000 distinct CDR3 sequences, with roughly 50% observed a single time. The source material was blood. Receptors were obtained from a man aged 60 to 75 in good health.

CDR3 loop: CASGRDAASGARNYNEQFF. CDR3 bases: TGTGCCAGCGGACGGGACGCAGCGAGCGGGGCCCGAAACTACAATGAGCAGTTCTTC. This chain joins TRBV6-2 or TRBV6-3 and TRBJ2-1; 7 bases agree with TRBD2. In germline, CDR1 is MNHEY, CDR2 SVGEGT. This CDR3 region has 19 residues. Losses at the gene ends were 8 bases for V and 3 bases for J; bases not matched to a gene: 22.

The genes are TRBV5-6 and TRBJ2-5; TRBD2 aligns across 12 bases. Germline-derived CDR1 and CDR2 are SGHDT and YYEEEE. The CDR3 consists of 18 residues. Trimming cost V 1 base and J 0 bases; bases outside gene matches: 7. CDR3 DNA: TGTGCCAGCAGCTTGAGGAGACTAGCGGGGGTGAACCAAGAGACCCAGTACTTC. Protein product: CASSLRRLAGVNQETQYF.

This sequence joins TRBV20-1 and TRBJ2-1; 12 bases align to TRBD2. The V gene's germline CDR1 is DFQATT and CDR2 SNEGSKA (reference sequence). This CDR3 spans 19 amino acids. Germline trimming cut 0 bases from V and 6 bases from J; bases unmatched to any gene: 15. The CDR3 sequence is CSARDLAASGGAYGNEQFF. CDR3 nucleotides: TGCAGTGCTAGAGATCTTGCCGCTAGCGGGGGGGCCTATGGCAATGAGCAGTTCTTC.

This clonotype was observed a few times. The rearrangement uses TRBV3-1 and TRBJ2-5, with 9 bases identical to TRBD1. Germline values: CDR1 LGHDT, CDR2 YNNKEL (reference sequence). The V and J ends lost 5 bases and 5 bases, in that order; junction bases with no gene match: 9. This CDR3 region has 15 residues. CDR3 DNA: TGTGCCAGCAGCAAGAGGGACAGGGACCTTGAGACCCAGTACTTC. It translates to CASSKRDRDLETQYF.

This clonotype was observed a handful of times. The chain links TRBV4-2 to TRBJ1-1; TRBD1 matches 9 bases. V lost 1 base to trimming and J lost 8 bases; unmatched junction nucleotides: 8. CDR3 length: 15 amino acids. Germline V lookup: CDR1 LGHNA, CDR2 YNFKEQ. The chain's CDR3 is CASSQAWTGVGEAFF. CDR3 coding DNA: TGTGCCAGCAGCCAAGCTTGGACAGGGGTCGGCGAAGCTTTCTTT.

This chain connects TRBV6-1 to TRBJ1-6; weak D call: TRBD1 (5 bases). The CDR3 loop spans 13 amino acids. V gave up 3 bases and J gave up 10 bases, with 10 bases separating them. Germline V gene lookup returns CDR1 MNHNS and CDR2 SASEGT. The CDR3 loop is CASSDFRGSPLHF. In DNA form, the CDR3 reads TGTGCCAGCAGTGATTTTCGGGGGTCACCCCTCCACTTT.

The chain uses TRBV11-2 and TRBJ2-3, with 13 bases matching TRBD2. Germline loops: CDR1 SGHAT, CDR2 FQNNGV. The CDR3 has 17 residues. V lost 5 bases and J lost 5; bases outside the gene matches: 10. CDR3 DNA: TGTGCCAGCAGCCCCACCCGACTAGCGGGGGGCGGAGATACGCAGTATTTT. This codes for CASSPTRLAGGGDTQYF.

This clonotype has a single count. The V call is TRBV11-2, the J call TRBJ2-3, with 7 bases fitting TRBD2. In germline, CDR1 is SGHAT, CDR2 FQNNGV. The J segment lost 0 bases and the V segment lost 1 base, leaving 4 bases of the junction unmatched. The CDR3 sequence is 16 residues long. CDR3 protein: CASSLGTSYSTDTQYF. In DNA form, the CDR3 reads TGTGCCAGCAGCTTAGGGACTAGTTATAGCACAGATACGCAGTATTTT.

In regard to this clonotype: Just one base apart from a much larger clone, this may be a read error. This rearrangement joins TRBV2 to TRBJ1-5; 7 bases map to TRBD1. The trim removed 1 base at V and 6 bases at J, leaving 6 bases unmatched. The CDR3 has 15 residues. In germline, CDR1 is SNHLY, CDR2 FYNNEI. The CDR3 loop reads CASSEDATGTQPQHF. CDR3 bases: TGTGCCAGCAGTGAAGATGCGACAGGGACTCAGCCCCAGCATTTT.

Only a few counts were recorded for this clonotype. The rearrangement uses TRBV10-3 and TRBJ2-7; TRBD1 aligns across 7 bases. Germline-derived CDR1 and CDR2 are ENHRY and SYGVKD. V lost 5 bases, J lost 5 bases, and 3 bases stayed unmatched. The CDR3 spans 12 residues. The CDR3 nucleotides read TGTGCCATCAGTTCGACAGGGAACGAGCAGTACTTC. Its protein product is CAISSTGNEQYF.

Worth noting for this clonotype: One junction end disagrees with the germline gene, perhaps due to a read error. The rearrangement links TRBV10-3 to TRBJ1-6; D remains ambiguous. CDR3 length equals 13 residues. Germline CDR1 ENHRY, CDR2 SYGVKD. CDR3 loop: CAISESSNPPLHF. Written as DNA, the CDR3 is TGTGCCATCAGTGAGTCGAGTAATCCACCCCTCCACTTT.

This clonotype was recorded a few times. The V gene is TRBV20-1, the J gene TRBJ2-1; possible D gene TRBD2, 5 bases. V gave up 5 bases and J gave up 0 bases, with 11 bases separating them. CDR1 is DFQATT, CDR2 SNEGSKA, per germline (reference sequence). CDR3 size: 14 residues. The CDR3 nucleotides read TGCAGTGCTCCGACCGGGGTCTCCTACAATGAGCAGTTCTTC. This translates into CSAPTGVSYNEQFF.

This chain uses TRBV28 with TRBJ1-2; D not resolved. V was clipped by 6 bases and J by 0 bases, with 20 bases between them. Per the germline V gene, CDR1 is MDHEN and CDR2 is SYDVKM. There are 17 residues in the CDR3. CDR3 coding DNA: TGTGCCAGCAGGTACCCCGGAGGCATAGCAGCTAACTATGGCTACACCTTC. Its protein is CASRYPGGIAANYGYTF.

The gene calls are TRBV5-1 and TRBJ2-6; the D call may be TRBD1 or TRBD2 (5 bases each). The CDR3 has 15 residues. Germline CDR1 is SGHRS and CDR2 is YFSETQ. Trimming removed 3 bases at V and 0 bases at J, with 7 bases between. CDR3 residues: CASSSGLSGANVLTF. The CDR3 coding sequence is TGCGCCAGCAGCTCGGGGCTCTCTGGGGCCAACGTCCTGACTTTC.

This clonotype was picked up many times. V and J are TRBV12-3 or TRBV12-4 and TRBJ2-3, with D maybe TRBD2 (5 bases). This CDR3 region has 12 residues. V shed 5 bases and J shed 3 bases, with 6 bases lying between them. CDR3 sequence reads: CASSRGTDTQYF. The CDR3 nucleotides read TGTGCCAGCAGTCGAGGGACAGATACGCAGTATTTT.

The chain joins TRBV13 to TRBJ2-1; D gene uncertain. Trimming took off 4 bases at V and 3 bases at J, with 7 bases between the two ends. Germline loops: CDR1 PRHDT, CDR2 FYEKMQ (reference sequence). CDR3 length equals 13 residues. The CDR3 sequence is CASSSSVYNEQFF. In DNA form, the CDR3 reads TGTGCCAGCAGCTCTTCAGTCTACAATGAGCAGTTCTTC. Drawing the rest from reference TRBV13 and TRBJ2-1, the complete variable domain is AAGVIQSPRHLIKEKRETATLKCYPIPRHDTVYWYQQGPGQDPQFLISFYEKMQSDKGSIPDRFSAQQFSDYHSELNMSSLELGDSALYFCASSSSVYNEQFFGPGTRLTVL.

The rearrangement links TRBV6-1 to TRBJ1-6; 8 bases fit TRBD1. Germline loops: CDR1 MNHNS, CDR2 SASEGT. The trim removed 2 bases at V and 7 bases at J, leaving 4 bases unmatched. This CDR3 is built from 15 residues. CDR3 DNA sequence: TGTGCCAGCAGTGAATTACGACAGGGGAATTCACCCCTCCACTTT. Translation gives CASSELRQGNSPLHF.

V usage is TRBV10-1 and J usage is TRBJ2-7; TRBD2 is a possible D gene (5 bases). The CDR3 length is 16 residues. Per germline, CDR1 WNHNN and CDR2 SYGVQD (reference sequence). V lost 0 bases, J lost 0 bases, and 12 bases lay in between. CDR3 nucleotides: TGCGCCAGCAGTGAGTCGACTAAGAGCAGCTCCTACGAGCAGTACTTC. This encodes CASSESTKSSSYEQYF.

The table lists this clonotype with a few counts. This chain links TRBV6-5 with TRBJ2-6; D perhaps matches TRBD2 (6 bases). The CDR3 has 14 residues. Trimming removed 5 bases from V and 4 bases from J, with 9 bases in between. The germline V gene has CDR1 MNHEY and CDR2 SVGAGI. The CDR3 reads CASSRGLGANVLTF. In DNA form, the CDR3 reads TGTGCCAGCAGTCGGGGGTTAGGGGCCAACGTCCTGACTTTC.

The V call is TRBV11-2, the J call TRBJ2-2; D is unresolved. The germline V gene encodes CDR1 SGHAT and CDR2 FQNNGV. The CDR3 extends over 13 amino acids. V lost 0 bases and J lost 7, with 6 bases in between. The CDR3: CASSLDLYGELFF. For the CDR3, the DNA is TGTGCCAGCAGCTTAGATTTGTACGGGGAGCTGTTTTTT.

The chain carries TRBV10-1 and TRBJ2-5, with 7 bases fitting TRBD2. Germline CDR1 WNHNN, CDR2 SYGVQD (reference sequence). V lost 6 bases, J lost 11 bases, and 15 bases stayed unmatched. The CDR3 loop spans 14 amino acids. The CDR3 DNA sequence: TGCGCCAGCAGCGGCGGGGGTATCTACAATGAGCAGTACTTC. It translates to CASSGGGIYNEQYF.